This is a list of T cell receptor beta chains from one sample in a study of cytomegalovirus exposure and HLA in healthy donors. Sequencing was performed with immunoSEQ multiplex PCR; in TCRdb, only in-frame clones are kept and a portion is missing. Of fewer than 250,000 clones in the sample, 87% were seen once. The sequenced sample consisted of PBMCs. All receptors come from a man in his late teens or twenties in good health and CMV-seronegative. Both conserved end residues are part of each CDR3. The D gene is left open where the match is weak.

V gene	D gene	J gene	CDR3 protein
TRBV30	TRBD2	TRBJ2-2	CAWKGLAGRHGGELFF
TRBV4-2	.	TRBJ1-4	CASSQTTGTSEKLFF
TRBV5-4	.	TRBJ2-5	CASSPALDGEETQYF
TRBV28	.	TRBJ1-2	CASSFGPGGAYGYTF
TRBV4-3	TRBD1	TRBJ2-2	CASSQGQGVTGELFF
TRBV7-2	TRBD2	TRBJ2-7	CASSLVSAGTPYEQYF
TRBV5-4	TRBD1	TRBJ2-7	CASSSFTGQGELAYEQYF
TRBV19	TRBD2	TRBJ2-7	CASSMGTSGTYEQYF
TRBV7-6	.	TRBJ1-2	CASSPGGTYGYTF
TRBV7-9	.	TRBJ2-7	CASSLGLANTYEQYF
TRBV4-2	.	TRBJ2-7	CASSQEGGHEQYF
TRBV9	TRBD2	TRBJ2-5	CASGAGALETQYF
TRBV28	.	TRBJ1-6	CASSRQDSPLHF
TRBV6-5	.	TRBJ2-1	CASSSPGLLYNEQFF
TRBV19	.	TRBJ1-1	CASSAGWGTEAFF
TRBV7-6	TRBD1	TRBJ2-3	CASSLEGAGGYADTQYF
TRBV7-8	.	TRBJ2-2	CASSSTRAAGPLPGELFF
TRBV28	.	TRBJ2-6	CASMYQAGGNGANVLTF
TRBV11-3	TRBD2	TRBJ2-1	CASSPSSGVNNEQFF
TRBV6-1	.	TRBJ1-2	CASSVTGKDGYTF
TRBV6-1	.	TRBJ2-3	CASRGLLTDTQYF
TRBV30	TRBD2	TRBJ2-7	CAWNRGSGRFYEQYF
TRBV28	TRBD2	TRBJ2-7	CASRLGLAGVGEQYF
TRBV2	.	TRBJ1-5	CASSEAGPSISPQHF
TRBV10-3	.	TRBJ2-5	CAISGGSAETQYF
TRBV19	.	TRBJ1-1	CASTTGRVNTEAFF
TRBV7-9	.	TRBJ1-6	CASSSLTGTSPLHF
TRBV6-6	.	TRBJ1-5	CASSLTGDYQPQHF
TRBV12-5	TRBD2	TRBJ2-7	CASGLGLAGGLPPYEQYF
TRBV19	.	TRBJ1-1	CASSRAPKTEAFF
TRBV4-3	TRBD1	TRBJ2-7	CASSLTGTDREQYF
TRBV18	.	TRBJ1-1	CASSPVRGRSNFGAFF
TRBV6-6	.	TRBJ1-6	CASSYSLQGNSPLHF
TRBV11-2	.	TRBJ2-2	CASSLGQTGELFF
TRBV6-6	.	TRBJ1-1	CASREGENGAFF
TRBV4-3	.	TRBJ2-1	CASSQGIVQSYNEQFF
TRBV27	.	TRBJ2-7	CASRPGVTREQYF
TRBV18	TRBD1	TRBJ1-5	CASSRAGGDRAYQPQHF
TRBV10-3	.	TRBJ2-7	CAIRPGLLYEQYF